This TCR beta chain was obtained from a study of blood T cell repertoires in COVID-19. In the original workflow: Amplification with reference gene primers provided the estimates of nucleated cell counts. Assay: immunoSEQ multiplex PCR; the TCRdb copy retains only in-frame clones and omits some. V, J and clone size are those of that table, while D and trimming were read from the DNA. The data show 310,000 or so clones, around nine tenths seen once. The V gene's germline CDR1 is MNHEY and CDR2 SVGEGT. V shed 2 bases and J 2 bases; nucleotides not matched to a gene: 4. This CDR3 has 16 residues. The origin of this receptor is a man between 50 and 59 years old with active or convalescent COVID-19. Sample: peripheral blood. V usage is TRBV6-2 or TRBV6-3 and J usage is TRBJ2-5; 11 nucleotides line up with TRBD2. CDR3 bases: TGTGCCAGCAGTTACCTAGCGGGGGGCCAACAAGAGACCCAGTACTTC. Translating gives CASSYLAGGQQETQYF.